The rows below give T cell receptor beta chains drawn from one sample of a study of blood T cell repertoires in COVID-19. Libraries were prepared by immunoSEQ multiplex PCR; TCRdb keeps only in-frame clonotypes and omits some of them. This table holds roughly 130,000 clones, more than 70% found once. Source material: PBMCs or T cells enriched from blood (not recorded which). The receptors shown here come from a man aged 35 to 55 with acute COVID-19. Both conserved end residues are part of each CDR3. D genes are given only for firm matches. Size is omitted from some rows. Given values are once, few, many or a class for expanded clones.

CDR3,DNA,D,J,V,size
CASSRGTGGGTEAFF,TGCGCCAGCAGCCGAGGAACAGGGGGCGGCACTGAAGCTTTCTTT,TRBD1,TRBJ1-1,TRBV4-1,NA
CASSGDRDNQPQHF,TGTGCCAGCAGCGGTGACAGGGACAATCAGCCCCAGCATTTT,TRBD1,TRBJ1-5,TRBV7-8,NA
CSVESTRYGETQYF,TGCAGCGTTGAATCTACTAGATATGGAGAGACCCAGTACTTC,NA,TRBJ2-5,TRBV29-1,many
CASTARASGRADTQYF,TGTGCCAGCACCGCGAGGGCTAGCGGGAGGGCAGATACGCAGTATTTT,TRBD2,TRBJ2-3,TRBV7-2,NA
CASSEALFGGSTEAFF,TGTGCCAGCAGTGAAGCCCTATTTGGGGGGTCGACTGAAGCTTTCTTT,NA,TRBJ1-1,TRBV6-1,NA
CASSLEGDRAEAFF,TGTGCCAGCAGCTTGGAGGGGGATCGCGCTGAAGCTTTCTTT,NA,TRBJ1-1,TRBV5-4,NA
CASSFWTGENTEAFF,TGTGCCAGCAGCTTCTGGACAGGTGAGAACACTGAAGCTTTCTTT,TRBD1,TRBJ1-1,TRBV7-2,NA
CASRLLAEGHNEKLFF,TGTGCCAGCAGATTGTTGGCGGAAGGTCATAATGAAAAACTGTTTTTT,NA,TRBJ1-4,TRBV28,NA
CASSPGRRLVTFF,TGTGCCAGCAGTCCCGGGAGGCGTTTGGTTACTTTCTTT,NA,TRBJ1-1,TRBV6-5,NA
CASSVSSKHTDTQYF,TGTGCCAGCAGCGTTTCATCGAAACACACAGATACGCAGTATTTT,NA,TRBJ2-3,TRBV7-2,NA
CASSPTGGTETQYF,TGTGCCAGCAGCCCCACGGGGGGAACGGAGACCCAGTACTTC,TRBD2,TRBJ2-5,TRBV7-8,NA
CASSSGRVGYGYTF,TGTGCCAGCAGCTCAGGCCGCGTAGGCTATGGCTACACCTTC,NA,TRBJ1-2,TRBV6-5,once
CAWGQNSNQPQHF,TGTGCCTGGGGTCAGAATAGCAATCAGCCCCAGCATTTT,NA,TRBJ1-5,TRBV30,NA
CASSIQASSYNSPLHF,TGTGCCAGTAGTATTCAGGCCAGCTCCTATAATTCACCCCTCCACTTT,NA,TRBJ1-6,TRBV19,few
CASSPGTGLLHEQFF,TGTGCCAGCTCACCCGGGACAGGGCTTTTACATGAGCAGTTCTTC,TRBD1,TRBJ2-1,TRBV18,NA
CASSSGATLGYEQYF,TGTGCCAGCAGTTCAGGGGCAACTCTCGGCTACGAGCAGTACTTC,NA,TRBJ2-7,TRBV28,once
CASSPGVRTGAVNYGYTF,TGTGCCAGCAGCCCTGGGGTGAGGACAGGGGCTGTTAACTATGGCTACACCTTC,TRBD1,TRBJ1-2,TRBV5-6,NA
CASSLGGYQYF,TGTGCCAGCAGCTTAGGCGGGTACCAGTACTTC,NA,TRBJ2-7,TRBV7-9,NA
CAIGKQTGATTKLAKNIQYF,TGTGCCATCGGAAAGCAAACAGGAGCCACCACGAAACTAGCCAAAAACATTCAGTACTTC,NA,TRBJ2-4,TRBV10-3,NA
CAWRRQALFF,TGTGCCTGGAGGAGACAGGCCCTATTTTTC,NA,TRBJ1-2,TRBV30,NA
CATSIPSGRGGETQYF,TGTGCCACCAGCATTCCTTCGGGGAGGGGCGGAGAGACCCAGTACTTC,TRBD2,TRBJ2-5,TRBV15,NA
CASSSIRDSSYEQYF,TGCGCCAGCAGTTCAATCCGGGACAGCTCCTACGAGCAGTACTTC,TRBD1,TRBJ2-7,TRBV4-3,NA
CASSSDRGRDTQYF,TGTGCCAGCAGCTCGGACAGGGGGCGGGATACGCAGTATTTT,TRBD1,TRBJ2-3,TRBV11-2,NA
CASSPTLSGSGNTIYF,TGTGCCAGCAGCCCAACATTATCGGGCTCTGGAAACACCATATATTTT,NA,TRBJ1-3,TRBV7-6,NA
CASSQLDRLSFQPQHF,TGTGCCAGCAGCCAATTGGACAGGCTTTCGTTTCAGCCCCAGCATTTT,TRBD1,TRBJ1-5,TRBV5-8,once
CASSKGQGEGNTIYF,TGTGCCAGCAGCAAAGGACAGGGTGAGGGAAACACCATATATTTT,NA,TRBJ1-3,TRBV21-1,NA
CASSVGQGVGNEQFF,TGTGCCAGCAGCGTGGGACAGGGGGTTGGCAATGAGCAGTTCTTC,TRBD1,TRBJ2-1,TRBV9,NA
CASSRSGGGEDEQFF,TGCGCCAGCAGCCGGAGCGGGGGGGGCGAGGATGAGCAGTTCTTC,TRBD2,TRBJ2-1,TRBV4-3,NA
CASSQDQVGSNTIYF,TGTGCCAGCAGCCAAGATCAGGTGGGCTCGAACACCATATATTTT,NA,TRBJ1-3,TRBV3-1/TRBV3-2,NA
CASSLWSVGGGSNTGANVLTF,TGTGCCAGCAGCTTATGGTCAGTGGGAGGGGGATCAAACACTGGGGCCAACGTCCTGACTTTC,NA,TRBJ2-6,TRBV7-8,NA
CASSYSVWQPRELFF,TGTGCCAGCAGTTACTCGGTTTGGCAACCGAGGGAGCTGTTTTTT,NA,TRBJ2-2,TRBV6-5,once
CAISLPTTGGLIGELFF,TGTGCCATCAGTCTTCCTACGACAGGGGGCTTGATCGGGGAGCTGTTTTTT,TRBD1,TRBJ2-2,TRBV10-3,NA
CASSLDRGRTGELFF,TGCGCCAGCAGCTTGGACAGGGGGCGTACCGGGGAGCTGTTTTTT,TRBD1,TRBJ2-2,TRBV5-1,NA
CASRRDRVRFGTEAFF,TGCGCCAGCAGACGGGACAGGGTAAGGTTTGGCACTGAAGCTTTCTTT,TRBD1,TRBJ1-1,TRBV4-1,few
CAPRIRTEAFF,TGCGCGCCGAGGATTCGCACTGAAGCTTTCTTT,NA,TRBJ1-1,TRBV10-1,NA
CASSFRGWRNTEAFF,TGTGCCAGCAGCTTTAGGGGATGGAGGAACACTGAAGCTTTCTTT,NA,TRBJ1-1,TRBV2,NA
CASSSRLRQGAMVTEAFF,TGTGCCAGCAGCTCCCGCTTACGACAGGGGGCAATGGTCACTGAAGCTTTCTTT,TRBD1,TRBJ1-1,TRBV9,NA
CATSDHSGGETQYF,TGTGCCACCAGTGATCATAGCGGGGGAGAGACCCAGTACTTC,TRBD2,TRBJ2-5,TRBV24-1,NA
CASSQGTGDGNTIYF,TGTGCCAGCAGCCAGGGTACAGGGGATGGAAACACCATATATTTT,TRBD1,TRBJ1-3,TRBV3-1/TRBV3-2,NA
CASSLTGGLETQYF,TGTGCCAGCAGCTTGACAGGGGGCCTGGAGACCCAGTACTTC,TRBD1,TRBJ2-5,TRBV5-8,NA
CASSLVTYEQYF,TGTGCCAGCAGCTTGGTGACTTACGAGCAGTACTTC,NA,TRBJ2-7,TRBV5-6,NA
CASSHSTSGEYTQYF,TGCGCCAGCAGCCATTCGACTAGCGGAGAATATACGCAGTATTTT,TRBD2,TRBJ2-3,TRBV4-3,NA
CASSLERGNQPQHF,TGTGCCAGCAGCTTAGAACGAGGGAATCAGCCCCAGCATTTT,NA,TRBJ1-5,TRBV7-2,few
CASSVALAGVTYNEQFF,TGTGCCAGCAGCGTAGCACTAGCGGGGGTGACCTACAATGAGCAGTTCTTC,TRBD2,TRBJ2-1,TRBV9,NA
CASSIPRTGSDEVTEAFF,TGTGCCAGTAGTATCCCTCGGACAGGGTCTGACGAAGTGACTGAAGCTTTCTTT,TRBD1,TRBJ1-1,TRBV19,NA
CASSSLKRLFAFF,TGTGCCAGCTCCTCATTGAAGCGGTTGTTTGCTTTCTTT,NA,TRBJ1-1,TRBV11-2,NA
CASRGRGVKNSPLHF,TGTGCCAGCAGAGGCAGGGGAGTCAAGAATTCACCCCTCCACTTT,NA,TRBJ1-6,TRBV28,NA
CASSPLETENYGYTF,TGTGCCAGCAGCCCCCTGGAGACAGAGAACTATGGCTACACCTTC,NA,TRBJ1-2,TRBV5-6,once
CASSLVSGGEGETQYF,TGTGCCAGCAGCTTGGTTAGCGGGGGTGAGGGGGAGACCCAGTACTTC,TRBD2,TRBJ2-5,TRBV5-4,NA
CASSMASGVIGELFF,TGTGCCAGTAGTATGGCCAGCGGGGTTATCGGGGAGCTGTTTTTT,TRBD2,TRBJ2-2,TRBV19,NA
CASSVITDTQYF,TGTGCCAGCAGTGTTATCACAGATACGCAGTATTTT,NA,TRBJ2-3,TRBV28,NA
CASSPTGGGGAEAFF,TGTGCCAGCAGCCCGACAGGGGGCGGGGGGGCTGAAGCTTTCTTT,TRBD1,TRBJ1-1,TRBV7-2,NA
CASSLFQADNQPQHF,TGTGCCAGCAGTTTATTCCAGGCAGACAATCAGCCCCAGCATTTT,NA,TRBJ1-5,TRBV28,NA
CATSRENHGYEQYF,TGTGCCACCAGCAGAGAAAATCACGGCTACGAGCAGTACTTC,NA,TRBJ2-7,TRBV15,NA
CASSISGGVHYGYTF,TGTGCCAGCAGTATCTCAGGGGGCGTTCACTATGGCTACACCTTC,TRBD1,TRBJ1-2,TRBV6-5,NA
CATSRDGLAGGPMTDTQYF,TGTGCCACCAGCAGAGATGGACTAGCGGGGGGGCCAATGACAGATACGCAGTATTTT,TRBD2,TRBJ2-3,TRBV15,NA